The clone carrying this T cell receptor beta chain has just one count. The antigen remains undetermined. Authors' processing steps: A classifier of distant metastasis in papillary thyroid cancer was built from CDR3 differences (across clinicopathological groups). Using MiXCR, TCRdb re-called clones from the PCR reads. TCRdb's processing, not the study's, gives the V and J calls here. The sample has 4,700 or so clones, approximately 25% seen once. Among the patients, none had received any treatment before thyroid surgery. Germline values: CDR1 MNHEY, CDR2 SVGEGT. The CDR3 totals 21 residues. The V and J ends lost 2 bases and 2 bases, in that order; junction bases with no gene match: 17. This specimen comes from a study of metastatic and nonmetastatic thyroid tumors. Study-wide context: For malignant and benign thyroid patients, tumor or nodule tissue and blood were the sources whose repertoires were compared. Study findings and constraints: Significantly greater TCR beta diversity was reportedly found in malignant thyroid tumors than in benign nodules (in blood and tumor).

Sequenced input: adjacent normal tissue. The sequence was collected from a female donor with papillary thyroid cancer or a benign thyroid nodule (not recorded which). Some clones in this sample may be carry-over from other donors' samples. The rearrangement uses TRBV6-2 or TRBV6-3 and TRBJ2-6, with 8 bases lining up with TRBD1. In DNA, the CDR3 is TGTGCCAGCAGTTACCCATTTCTCGGAGGGACAGGAGACACTGGGGCCAACGTCCTGACTTTC. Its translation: CASSYPFLGGTGDTGANVLTF.